The 17 T cell receptor beta chains listed next were all sequenced from one sample in a study of cytomegalovirus exposure and HLA in healthy donors. The study ran its PCR with 60 Vbeta and 13 Jbeta primers. Method: immunoSEQ multiplex PCR; TCRdb's copy keeps in-frame clones and lacks some. The sample lists about 210,000 clones; 60% to 80% were seen once. Specimen: PBMCs. The receptors shown here come from a male donor in good health and CMV-seronegative.

V gene TRBV6-6 combines with J gene TRBJ2-7, with D unclear. Trimming took 7 bases from V and 2 from J, leaving 18 bases between them. In germline, CDR1 is MNHNY, CDR2 SVGAGI (reference sequence). The CDR3 has 15 amino acids. In DNA form, the CDR3 reads TGTGCCAGCACTTCCTGGGTGGAGTTGCCCTACGAGCAGTACTTC. Protein product: CASTSWVELPYEQYF.

V and J are TRBV9 and TRBJ1-1; 8 bases align to TRBD1. The CDR3 spans 15 residues. The V and J ends lost 2 bases and 4 bases, in that order; junction bases with no gene match: 7. Per the germline V gene, CDR1 is SGDLS and CDR2 is YYNGEE. This chain's CDR3 is CASSVDGQGLTEAFF. In DNA form, the CDR3 reads TGTGCCAGCAGCGTCGATGGACAGGGCCTCACTGAAGCTTTCTTT. The complete variable domain, with remaining parts taken from reference TRBV9 and TRBJ1-1, reads DSGVTQTPKHLITATGQRVTLRCSPRSGDLSVYWYQQSLDQGLQFLIQYYNGEERAKGNILERFSAQQFPDLHSELNLSSLELGDSALYFCASSVDGQGLTEAFFGQGTRLTVV.

The chain employs TRBV27 and TRBJ1-1; possibly TRBD1 for D (6 bases). V was pared by 5 bases and J by 7 bases, with 20 bases between. This CDR3 region has 15 residues. Looked up from germline, CDR1 is MNHEY and CDR2 is SMNVEV (reference sequence). The CDR3 here is CASSLIKYTGSEAFF. DNA of the CDR3: TGTGCCAGCAGTCTAATAAAGTACACAGGGAGTGAAGCTTTCTTT.

V is TRBV7-8 and J is TRBJ1-1, with D perhaps TRBD1 (5 bases). V was shortened by 2 bases and J by 0 bases, with 7 bases between the two germline ends. The length of the CDR3 is 14 residues. Germline CDR1 reads SGHVS; CDR2 reads FQNEAQ. The CDR3 nucleotides are TGTGCCAGCAGCTTAAACAGGATGAACACTGAAGCTTTCTTT. Translated, it gives CASSLNRMNTEAFF.

This chain links TRBV28 with TRBJ2-7, with D tentatively TRBD1 (6 bases). The germline V gene has CDR1 MDHEN and CDR2 SYDVKM. This CDR3 contains 15 residues. Trimming took 2 bases from V and 2 from J, leaving 13 bases between them. The CDR3 region has the DNA TGTGCCAGCAGTTTAGGGGGCCGTGTAACCTACGAGCAGTACTTC. This sequence encodes CASSLGGRVTYEQYF.

CDR3 in DNA: TGTGCCAGCAGTTTTGTTCTTTTCGAAGCTTTCTTT. Protein sequence: CASSFVLFEAFF. This sequence joins TRBV28 and TRBJ1-1; D is unclear. The CDR3 runs 12 residues. The germline CDR1 and CDR2 sequences are MDHEN and SYDVKM. Trimming stripped 3 bases from V and 8 bases from J, with 10 bases between. The variable domain in full, completed from reference TRBV28 and TRBJ1-1, reads DVKVTQSSRYLVKRTGEKVFLECVQDMDHENMFWYRQDPGLGLRLIYFSYDVKMKEKGDIPEGYSVSREKKERFSLILESASTNQTSMYLCASSFVLFEAFFGQGTRLTVV.

The V gene is TRBV9, the J gene TRBJ2-1; 13 bases match TRBD2. Germline CDR1 SGDLS, CDR2 YYNGEE. J lost 7 bases, V lost 5 bases, and 6 bases had no gene match. CDR3 length equals 15 residues. Here the CDR3 DNA reads TGTGCCAGCAGTCTACTAGCGGGGGGGCCAAATGAGCAGTTCTTC. This sequence encodes CASSLLAGGPNEQFF. Based on the CDR3 plus reference TRBV9 and TRBJ2-1, the full variable domain is DSGVTQTPKHLITATGQRVTLRCSPRSGDLSVYWYQQSLDQGLQFLIQYYNGEERAKGNILERFSAQQFPDLHSELNLSSLELGDSALYFCASSLLAGGPNEQFFGPGTRLTVL.

This rearrangement joins TRBV19 to TRBJ1-5, with TRBD1 as a possible D gene (5 bases). Trimming pared 5 bases from V and 1 base from J, leaving 15 bases between. CDR3 size: 16 residues. CDR1 and CDR2 (germline): LNHDA, SQIVND (reference sequence). CDR3 loop: CASSWQVGQSNQPQHF. The CDR3, as DNA: TGTGCCAGTAGTTGGCAAGTGGGGCAGAGCAATCAGCCCCAGCATTTT.

V usage is TRBV7-2 and J usage is TRBJ2-3, with a tentative D call TRBD2 (6 bases). The CDR3 covers 14 residues. Germline CDR1 is SGHTA and CDR2 is FQGNSA. V lost 5 bases and J lost 10, with 19 bases in between. CDR3 DNA sequence: TGTGCCAGCAGCGATCAGCCTAGCGCCCACTCGCAGTATTTT. This codes for CASSDQPSAHSQYF.

This chain joins TRBV10-3 and TRBJ1-1; D may be TRBD1 (6 bases). The CDR3 sequence is 11 residues long. Germline assignment: CDR1 ENHRY and CDR2 SYGVKD. V was shortened by 5 bases and J by 5 bases, with 6 bases between the two germline ends. The CDR3 nucleotides read TGTGCCATCAGTCAGGGGACTGAAGCTTTCTTT. Translating gives CAISQGTEAFF.

CDR3 sequence reads: CASSILAGGPTDTQYF. The CDR3, as DNA: TGTGCCAGCAGCATTTTAGCGGGGGGGCCCACAGATACGCAGTATTTT. The rearrangement uses TRBV7-2 and TRBJ2-3; 11 nucleotides align to TRBD2. The CDR3 has 16 amino acids. The J segment lost 2 bases and the V segment lost 5 bases, leaving 6 bases of the junction unmatched. Germline CDR1 SGHTA, CDR2 FQGNSA.

V is TRBV30 and J is TRBJ2-5; tentatively, D is TRBD1 (5 bases). In germline, CDR1 is GTSNPN, CDR2 SVGIG (reference sequence). The germline V and J ends were trimmed by 5 bases and 3 bases, with 10 bases remaining between them. The CDR3 is made up of 12 amino acids. DNA of the CDR3: TGTGCCTGGGAAGGGGCGGAAGAGACCCAGTACTTC. Translating gives CAWEGAEETQYF.

The gene calls are TRBV4-3 and TRBJ2-3, with 9 bases aligning to TRBD2. J was trimmed by 2 bases and V by 4 bases; bases with no gene match: 7. Germline-derived CDR1 and CDR2 are LGHNA and YSLEER. This CDR3 has 16 residues. CDR3 sequence (DNA): TGCGCCAGCAGCCGGCTCTTAGCGGGGGACACAGATACGCAGTATTTT. This codes for CASSRLLAGDTDTQYF.

The rearrangement joins TRBV19 to TRBJ1-2, with 7 bases lining up with TRBD1. Germline trimming cut 6 bases from V and 5 bases from J; bases unmatched to any gene: 3. Per the germline V gene, CDR1 is LNHDA and CDR2 is SQIVND (reference sequence). This CDR3 is built from 12 residues. CDR3 in amino acids: CASSPQGYGYTF. CDR3 nucleotide sequence: TGTGCCAGTAGCCCACAGGGGTATGGCTACACCTTC.

The V and J genes are TRBV5-1 and TRBJ2-7; 7 positions match TRBD2. Per the germline V gene, CDR1 is SGHRS and CDR2 is YFSETQ. Germline trimming cut 0 bases from V and 2 bases from J; bases unmatched to any gene: 2. The CDR3 sequence is 14 residues long. The CDR3 region is CASSLASGPYEQYF. CDR3 DNA: TGCGCCAGCAGCTTGGCTAGCGGACCCTACGAGCAGTACTTC.

This rearrangement joins TRBV7-9 to TRBJ2-1, with 8 bases aligning to TRBD1. Germline loops: CDR1 SEHNR, CDR2 FQNEAQ (reference sequence). V was pared by 1 base and J by 8 bases, with 10 bases of the junction left unmatched. This CDR3 region has 16 residues. CDR3 coding DNA: TGTGCCAGCAGCTTAGGTGTGGCAGGGGGCGAGGATGAGCAGTTCTTC. Encoded protein: CASSLGVAGGEDEQFF.

J is TRBJ1-1 and V is TRBV30; D is unresolved. The CDR3 extends over 13 amino acids. Germline V gene lookup returns CDR1 GTSNPN and CDR2 SVGIG (reference sequence). V was cut by 4 bases and J by 1 base, with 10 bases left in between. This CDR3 reads CAWKIPGNTEAFF. The DNA for the CDR3 is TGTGCCTGGAAGATACCAGGGAACACTGAAGCTTTCTTT.